These T cell receptor beta chains were read from a single sample in a study of CD4 T cells in relation to SARS-CoV-2 and coronaviruses. Their antigens remain unidentified. Clones were read by immunoSEQ multiplex PCR, and TCRdb kept only the in-frame ones, dropping some. This sample carries approximately 20,000 clones, about 86% of them seen once, and the ten largest clones take around 11%. The sequenced material came from CD4+ T cells from PBMCs, cultured in vitro. These receptors originate from a human donor in good health. The CDR3 runs from the conserved cysteine through the conserved F or W. The order of the fields is V gene, clone size, J gene, D gene, CDR3 DNA, CDR3 protein. The D gene is left open where the match is weak. The size field is filled for only some rows; it gives once, few, many or a size class.

v_gene: TRBV28; abundance: .; j_gene: TRBJ2-5; d_gene: TRBD1; CDR3nt: TGTGCCAGCAGTTTTCTACAGGGGGCAGCGGAGACCCAGTACTTC; CDR3aa: CASSFLQGAAETQYF
v_gene: TRBV18; abundance: .; j_gene: TRBJ1-2; d_gene: TRBD1; CDR3nt: TGTGCCAGCTCACCGGAGACAGGGGGGGATGGCTACACCTTC; CDR3aa: CASSPETGGDGYTF
v_gene: TRBV6-5; abundance: .; j_gene: TRBJ1-5; d_gene: TRBD1; CDR3nt: TGTGCCAGCGGACCGGGACAGGGGGTCAATCAGCCCCAGCATTTT; CDR3aa: CASGPGQGVNQPQHF
v_gene: TRBV11-2; abundance: .; j_gene: TRBJ2-5; d_gene: .; CDR3nt: TGTGCCAGCAGCTTAGACGCGCGTCCCCTTATCCAAGAGACCCAGTACTTC; CDR3aa: CASSLDARPLIQETQYF
v_gene: TRBV7-2; abundance: .; j_gene: TRBJ2-5; d_gene: TRBD2; CDR3nt: TGTGCCAGCGCGGTGACTAGCGGGGAGACCCAGTACTTC; CDR3aa: CASAVTSGETQYF
v_gene: TRBV11-3; abundance: .; j_gene: TRBJ2-2; d_gene: TRBD2; CDR3nt: TGTGCCAGCAGCCCACTAGCGGGGAACACCGGGGAGCTGTTTTTT; CDR3aa: CASSPLAGNTGELFF
v_gene: TRBV7-2; abundance: .; j_gene: TRBJ2-2; d_gene: .; CDR3nt: TGTGCCAGCAGGGGCGTGGGGACGGTCGCCGGGGAGCTGTTTTTT; CDR3aa: CASRGVGTVAGELFF
v_gene: TRBV5-4; abundance: .; j_gene: TRBJ2-5; d_gene: TRBD2; CDR3nt: TGTGCCAGCGCAGCGGGGCAACAAGAGACCCAGTACTTC; CDR3aa: CASAAGQQETQYF
v_gene: TRBV6-1; abundance: .; j_gene: TRBJ2-4; d_gene: TRBD2; CDR3nt: TGTGCCAGCAGTGAAGCGGCGGGGGTAGCCAAAAACATTCAGTACTTC; CDR3aa: CASSEAAGVAKNIQYF
v_gene: TRBV7-6; abundance: once; j_gene: TRBJ2-1; d_gene: TRBD2; CDR3nt: TGTGCCAGCAGCCCACGGACTAGCGGGAGAAGCTACAATGAGCAGTTCTTC; CDR3aa: CASSPRTSGRSYNEQFF
v_gene: TRBV28; abundance: few; j_gene: TRBJ1-4; d_gene: .; CDR3nt: TGTGCCAGCAGTTTAGGAGCGGGAACAACTAATGAAAAACTGTTTTTT; CDR3aa: CASSLGAGTTNEKLFF
v_gene: TRBV29-1; abundance: .; j_gene: TRBJ2-4; d_gene: TRBD2; CDR3nt: TGCAGCGTAGGGGGAGGACTAGCGGGGGGCCGGCAGGACATTCAGTACTTC; CDR3aa: CSVGGGLAGGRQDIQYF
v_gene: TRBV7-2; abundance: .; j_gene: TRBJ1-2; d_gene: .; CDR3nt: TGTGCCAGCAGCGGAGGGCCTATCTATGGCTACACCTTC; CDR3aa: CASSGGPIYGYTF
v_gene: TRBV6-1; abundance: .; j_gene: TRBJ2-5; d_gene: TRBD1; CDR3nt: TGTGCCAGCAGTGAGCCGGGACAGGGCACTCAAGAGACCCAGTACTTC; CDR3aa: CASSEPGQGTQETQYF
v_gene: TRBV2; abundance: .; j_gene: TRBJ1-2; d_gene: .; CDR3nt: TGTGCCAGCAGGTCCGGGACTGCCTATGGCTACACCTTC; CDR3aa: CASRSGTAYGYTF
v_gene: TRBV7-2; abundance: once; j_gene: TRBJ2-7; d_gene: .; CDR3nt: TGTGCCAGCAGCTTAAACCAAGCTGACGAGCAGTACTTC; CDR3aa: CASSLNQADEQYF
v_gene: TRBV6-2/TRBV6-3; abundance: .; j_gene: TRBJ2-2; d_gene: .; CDR3nt: TGTGCCAGCAGCAAAAGGGGGGAAACCGGGGAGCTGTTTTTT; CDR3aa: CASSKRGETGELFF
v_gene: TRBV5-1; abundance: .; j_gene: TRBJ2-3; d_gene: .; CDR3nt: TGCGCCAGCAGCTTGAATGAGGCGGGAAGCACAGATACGCAGTATTTT; CDR3aa: CASSLNEAGSTDTQYF
v_gene: TRBV4-1; abundance: .; j_gene: TRBJ2-2; d_gene: TRBD2; CDR3nt: TGCGCCAGCAGCCATCCCGGGGGGGCCACCGGGGAGCTGTTTTTT; CDR3aa: CASSHPGGATGELFF
v_gene: TRBV10-3; abundance: .; j_gene: TRBJ2-5; d_gene: .; CDR3nt: TGTGCCATCAGTGCTCGGTCCTTCCAAGAGACCCAGTACTTC; CDR3aa: CAISARSFQETQYF
v_gene: TRBV6-5; abundance: .; j_gene: TRBJ2-1; d_gene: .; CDR3nt: TGTGCCAGCCGTAGGGACAATGAGCAGTTCTTC; CDR3aa: CASRRDNEQFF
v_gene: TRBV11-2; abundance: .; j_gene: TRBJ2-5; d_gene: TRBD2; CDR3nt: TGTGCCAGCAGCTTAGCCGGCGGGGGTTGGGAGACCCAGTACTTC; CDR3aa: CASSLAGGGWETQYF
v_gene: TRBV5-6; abundance: .; j_gene: TRBJ1-2; d_gene: .; CDR3nt: TGTGCCAGCAGCTTATCAGGGGTAGGCTACACCTTC; CDR3aa: CASSLSGVGYTF
v_gene: TRBV19; abundance: .; j_gene: TRBJ1-5; d_gene: .; CDR3nt: TGTGCCAGTAGTATAGTGCAGGATCAGCCCCAGCATTTT; CDR3aa: CASSIVQDQPQHF
v_gene: TRBV10-3; abundance: once; j_gene: TRBJ2-3; d_gene: .; CDR3nt: TGTGGCGTAGGGGGCCGGGGACTTAGCACAGATACGCAGTATTTT; CDR3aa: CGVGGRGLSTDTQYF
v_gene: TRBV7-2; abundance: .; j_gene: TRBJ1-1; d_gene: .; CDR3nt: TGTGCCAGCAGCTTAGTCGGGCGTGAAGCTTTCTTT; CDR3aa: CASSLVGREAFF
v_gene: TRBV6-2/TRBV6-3; abundance: .; j_gene: TRBJ1-2; d_gene: .; CDR3nt: TGTGCCAGCAGTTACCTCGGACGGGCTACCTTC; CDR3aa: CASSYLGRATF
v_gene: TRBV5-4; abundance: .; j_gene: TRBJ2-1; d_gene: TRBD2; CDR3nt: TGTGCCAGCAGCTACGGGACTAAGTCCCACAATGAGCAGTTCTTC; CDR3aa: CASSYGTKSHNEQFF
v_gene: TRBV28; abundance: once; j_gene: TRBJ2-3; d_gene: .; CDR3nt: TGTGCCAGCAGCGGCAGGGGAGGTTGGGCTAGCACAGATACGCAGTATTTT; CDR3aa: CASSGRGGWASTDTQYF
v_gene: TRBV10-3; abundance: few; j_gene: TRBJ2-7; d_gene: .; CDR3nt: TGTGCCATCAGTGCTTCAGGGAACGAGCAGTACTTC; CDR3aa: CAISASGNEQYF
v_gene: TRBV18; abundance: .; j_gene: TRBJ2-7; d_gene: TRBD2; CDR3nt: TGTGCCAGCTCACCACCGAGCCTAGCGGGTCGCCACGAGCAGTACTTC; CDR3aa: CASSPPSLAGRHEQYF
v_gene: TRBV6-5; abundance: .; j_gene: TRBJ2-3; d_gene: .; CDR3nt: TGTGCCAGCAGTTCGTATCGGGGGCGAACCACAGATACGCAGTATTTT; CDR3aa: CASSSYRGRTTDTQYF
v_gene: TRBV3-1/TRBV3-2; abundance: once; j_gene: TRBJ2-3; d_gene: TRBD2; CDR3nt: TGTGCCAGCAACCCCAGGACTAGCGGACTTGTTACGCAGTATTTT; CDR3aa: CASNPRTSGLVTQYF
v_gene: TRBV19; abundance: .; j_gene: TRBJ1-2; d_gene: TRBD1; CDR3nt: TGTGCCAGTAGCCGTAGGGCGGGACAGGAGGGAGGCTACACCTTC; CDR3aa: CASSRRAGQEGGYTF
v_gene: TRBV13; abundance: once; j_gene: TRBJ2-7; d_gene: .; CDR3nt: TGTGCCAGCAGTCAGGTGACTCGGGGCTACGAGCAGTACTTC; CDR3aa: CASSQVTRGYEQYF
v_gene: TRBV30; abundance: .; j_gene: TRBJ1-3; d_gene: .; CDR3nt: TGTGCCTGGGAGCGGGAAAACACCATATATTTT; CDR3aa: CAWERENTIYF
v_gene: TRBV2; abundance: .; j_gene: TRBJ1-6; d_gene: .; CDR3nt: TGTGCCAGCAGTGAAAATAATTCACCCCTCCACTTT; CDR3aa: CASSENNSPLHF
v_gene: TRBV2; abundance: .; j_gene: TRBJ1-5; d_gene: .; CDR3nt: TGTGCCAGCAGTCCAGACGGTAATCAGCCCCAGCATTTT; CDR3aa: CASSPDGNQPQHF
v_gene: TRBV19; abundance: .; j_gene: TRBJ1-1; d_gene: TRBD1; CDR3nt: TGTGCCAGTAGCCCATTGGGACAGGGTCTGAACACTGAAGCTTTCTTT; CDR3aa: CASSPLGQGLNTEAFF
v_gene: TRBV2; abundance: .; j_gene: TRBJ2-7; d_gene: .; CDR3nt: TGTGCCAGCAAAGGGCGTCAGGGAGGAGTCGAGCAGTACTTC; CDR3aa: CASKGRQGGVEQYF
v_gene: TRBV19; abundance: .; j_gene: TRBJ2-7; d_gene: .; CDR3nt: TGTGCCAGTAGTGTAGGTCCGAGAAGCGAGCAGTACTTC; CDR3aa: CASSVGPRSEQYF
v_gene: TRBV7-8; abundance: .; j_gene: TRBJ2-1; d_gene: .; CDR3nt: TGTGCCAGCACCATCTACAATGAGCAGTTCTTC; CDR3aa: CASTIYNEQFF
v_gene: TRBV4-1; abundance: .; j_gene: TRBJ2-7; d_gene: .; CDR3nt: TGCGCCAGCAGCCAAGATGATTGGGTTAGGAAGAACGAGCAGTACTTC; CDR3aa: CASSQDDWVRKNEQYF
v_gene: TRBV5-1; abundance: .; j_gene: TRBJ2-2; d_gene: .; CDR3nt: TGCGCCAGCACCCTCCCCGGGCGGACCGGGGAGCTGTTTTTT; CDR3aa: CASTLPGRTGELFF
v_gene: TRBV2; abundance: few; j_gene: TRBJ2-5; d_gene: TRBD2; CDR3nt: TGTGCCAGCAGCCGGGGGGGCCGGGAGACCCAGTACTTC; CDR3aa: CASSRGGRETQYF
v_gene: TRBV7-2; abundance: .; j_gene: TRBJ1-2; d_gene: .; CDR3nt: TGTGCCAGCAGCTTAGGTATCGAATCCTATGGCTACACCTTC; CDR3aa: CASSLGIESYGYTF
v_gene: TRBV7-2; abundance: .; j_gene: TRBJ1-2; d_gene: .; CDR3nt: TGTGCCAGCAGCTTAGCGATGGGGGCTGTGGGAGGCTACACCTTC; CDR3aa: CASSLAMGAVGGYTF
v_gene: TRBV6-5; abundance: .; j_gene: TRBJ1-2; d_gene: TRBD1; CDR3nt: TGTGCCAGCAGTCTTACAGGGGGAGAGGGCTACACCTTC; CDR3aa: CASSLTGGEGYTF
v_gene: TRBV7-9; abundance: once; j_gene: TRBJ1-2; d_gene: TRBD1; CDR3nt: TGTGCCAGCAGCTCGCCGGACAGGGGGAACTATGGCTACACCTTC; CDR3aa: CASSSPDRGNYGYTF